Presented here are 25 T cell receptor beta chains from one specimen sequenced in a study of blood T cell repertoires in COVID-19. Clones were read by immunoSEQ multiplex PCR, and TCRdb kept only the in-frame ones, dropping some. The data hold some 270,000 clones, with roughly 88% observed a single time. The material sequenced was PBMCs or T cells enriched from blood (not recorded which). These receptors were collected from a woman in her thirties who had recovered from COVID-19.

The chain carries TRBV5-1 and TRBJ1-2, with 8 bases aligning to TRBD1. The CDR3 covers 13 residues. Germline values: CDR1 SGHRS, CDR2 YFSETQ. V lost 5 bases, J lost 8 bases, and 8 bases stayed unmatched. CDR3 DNA sequence: TGCGCCAGCAGTGGACAGGGAAGAGGAGGCTACACCTTC. It encodes CASSGQGRGGYTF.

The V call is TRBV7-2, the J call TRBJ1-4; D is unclear. V was trimmed by 2 bases and J by 4 bases, leaving 8 bases between them. Germline CDR1 and CDR2: SGHTA and FQGNSA. The CDR3 sequence is 14 residues long. CDR3 loop: CASSLMRGNEKLFF. The CDR3 DNA is TGTGCCAGCAGCTTAATGCGGGGTAATGAAAAACTGTTTTTT.

The chain recombines TRBV18 with TRBJ2-3; 11 bases are a match to TRBD2. The ends lost 2 bases at V and 2 bases at J; junction bases unmatched: 6. Germline values: CDR1 KGHSH, CDR2 LQKENI. The CDR3 is made up of 17 amino acids. The CDR3 protein is CASSPGLAGVSTDTQYF. The CDR3 DNA sequence: TGTGCCAGCTCACCAGGACTAGCGGGCGTTTCCACAGATACGCAGTATTTT.

The chain has TRBV28 and TRBJ1-5; the match to TRBD1 covers 9 bases. The CDR3 consists of 13 residues. V trimming: 4 bases; J trimming: 5 bases; junction bases outside the gene matches: 0. CDR1 is MDHEN, CDR2 SYDVKM, per germline. The CDR3, as DNA: TGTGCCAGCAGTTGGACAGGGGATCAGCCCCAGCATTTT. It translates to CASSWTGDQPQHF.

This chain joins TRBV6-1 and TRBJ2-1; 8 bases are shared with TRBD1. The CDR3 loop spans 14 amino acids. Germline loops: CDR1 MNHNS, CDR2 SASEGT. Trimming took 2 bases from V and 9 from J; bases not matched to a gene: 6. The CDR3 nucleotides read TGTGCCAGCAGTGAACGACAGGGGTTCGGTGAGCAGTTCTTC. Protein product: CASSERQGFGEQFF.

For the CDR3, the DNA is TGTGCCAGTAGTGCGTACGCAGGGGATGAGTACGAGCAGTACTTC. It translates to CASSAYAGDEYEQYF. V is TRBV19 and J is TRBJ2-7, with D possibly matching TRBD1 (6 bases). The CDR3 extends over 15 amino acids. CDR1 is LNHDA and CDR2 is SQIVND in the germline V gene (reference sequence). Between the trimmed V and J ends, which lost 5 bases and 4 bases, there was a span of 18 bases.

This chain uses TRBV5-6 with TRBJ1-6; TRBD1 aligns across 8 bases. Trimming took 8 bases from V and 9 from J; bases not matched to a gene: 7. This CDR3 is 13 amino acids long. Germline CDR1 is SGHDT and CDR2 is YYEEEE. The DNA of the CDR3 is TGTGCCAGTGGACAGGGCCCTGGTTCACCCCTCCACTTT. It specifies CASGQGPGSPLHF. Complete variable domain (other parts from reference TRBV5-6 and TRBJ1-6): DAGVTQSPTHLIKTRGQQVTLRCSPKSGHDTVSWYQQALGQGPQFIFQYYEEEERQRGNFPDRFSGHQFPNYSSELNVNALLLGDSALYLCASGQGPGSPLHFGNGTRLTVT.

The chain joins TRBV7-3 to TRBJ2-1; D is possibly TRBD2 (5 bases). V gave up 5 bases and J gave up 6 bases, with 11 bases separating them. The CDR3 length is 13 residues. Germline lookup yields CDR1 SGHTA and CDR2 FQGTGA. As DNA, the CDR3 is TGTGCCAGCAGCGCCTGGACTGGCAATGAGCAGTTCTTC. It is translated as CASSAWTGNEQFF.

V and J are TRBV7-9 and TRBJ1-3, with D maybe TRBD1 (6 bases). This CDR3 is 16 amino acids long. Germline CDR1 and CDR2: SEHNR and FQNEAQ (reference sequence). V lost 3 bases, J lost 5 bases, and 17 bases lay in between. The chain's CDR3 is CASSFLPGTPRNTIYF. CDR3 bases: TGTGCCAGCAGCTTTTTGCCCGGGACACCCAGAAACACCATATATTTT.

The chain uses TRBV10-1 and TRBJ1-3; no definite D call. CDR3 length: 14 residues. Germline CDR1 and CDR2: WNHNN and SYGVQD (reference sequence). The V and J ends lost 0 bases and 3 bases respectively, with 6 bases between them. The CDR3 DNA sequence: TGCGCCAGCAGTGAGTCGGGCGTTGGAAACACCATATATTTT. As protein: CASSESGVGNTIYF.

The J gene is TRBJ1-6, the V gene TRBV19; TRBD1 might be the D (5 bases). The ends were cut back, 3 bases at V and 10 bases at J, with 16 bases in the middle. Germline-derived CDR1 and CDR2 are LNHDA and SQIVND (reference sequence). The CDR3 extends over 15 amino acids. CDR3 nucleotide sequence: TGTGCCAGTAGTATGGGGACTTTCACGGGCTCACCCCTCCACTTT. Its translation: CASSMGTFTGSPLHF.

There are many counts of this clone. The V call is TRBV6-5, the J call TRBJ2-6; 7 bases are shared with TRBD1. V dropped 6 bases and J dropped 0; count of bases not matched to a gene: 2. CDR3 length equals 15 residues. Germline V CDR1 and CDR2: MNHEY, SVGAGI. Here the CDR3 reads CASSRDSSGANVLTF. CDR3 sequence (DNA): TGTGCCAGCAGCCGGGACAGCTCTGGGGCCAACGTCCTGACTTTC.

V usage is TRBV10-1 and J usage is TRBJ2-3; 11 bases fit TRBD2. Germline CDR1 is WNHNN and CDR2 is SYGVQD (reference sequence). With 5 bases clipped from V and 6 bases from J, the junction kept 7 bases outside the gene matches. CDR3 size: 15 residues. The CDR3 loop is CASSPLAGVPDTQYF. The CDR3 nucleotides read TGCGCCAGCAGTCCACTAGCGGGGGTCCCGGATACGCAGTATTTT.

The chain joins TRBV5-4 to TRBJ2-7, with TRBD1 matching 8 bases. J lost 2 bases, V lost 4 bases, and 8 bases had no gene match. The CDR3 spans 15 residues. The germline V gene has CDR1 SGHNT and CDR2 YYREEE (reference sequence). The CDR3 spells CASSVQGAPPYEQYF. The CDR3 region has the DNA TGTGCCAGCAGCGTCCAGGGGGCTCCCCCCTACGAGCAGTACTTC.

The chain is built from TRBV12-3 or TRBV12-4 and TRBJ2-5; D not resolved. V was pared by 5 bases and J by 4 bases, with 8 bases between. This CDR3 has 12 amino acids. CDR3 in amino acids: CASSAFRETQYF. The DNA for the CDR3 is TGTGCCAGCAGTGCGTTTAGAGAGACCCAGTACTTC.

The V and J genes are TRBV11-2 and TRBJ1-2, with D perhaps TRBD1 (5 bases). V lost 0 bases to trimming and J lost 6 bases, with 17 bases between them. The CDR3 covers 16 residues. Germline V gene sequence: CDR1 SGHAT, CDR2 FQNNGV. The CDR3 protein is CASSLDRNPPGDGYTF. CDR3 DNA: TGTGCCAGCAGCTTAGATCGGAACCCACCGGGGGATGGCTACACCTTC.

This clone was observed once. The rearrangement joins TRBV30 to TRBJ1-1; no reliable D call. CDR1 GTSNPN and CDR2 SVGIG come from the germline V gene (reference sequence). V lost 3 bases and J 10 bases, leaving 15 bases between the germline ends. This CDR3 contains 12 residues. The CDR3, as DNA: TGTGCCTGGAGCCGACCCCCAACAGCAGCTTTCTTT. It codes for CAWSRPPTAAFF.

This chain uses TRBV6-4 with TRBJ1-2; D is unclear. Germline-derived CDR1 and CDR2 are MRHNA and SNTAGT. V lost 0 bases and J lost 6, with 11 bases in between. The CDR3 contains 14 residues. CDR3 DNA sequence: TGTGCCAGCAGTGACTCGTGGGGAGCGGATGGCTACACCTTC. Protein: CASSDSWGADGYTF.

The V and J genes are TRBV28 and TRBJ2-7, with D tentatively TRBD2 (5 bases). Trimming took 8 bases from V and 2 from J, leaving 13 bases between them. Germline V lookup: CDR1 MDHEN, CDR2 SYDVKM. The CDR3 is 13 residues long. CDR3 DNA sequence: TGTGCCAGCGGACTCTACAGAGCCTACGAGCAGTACTTC. Encoded protein: CASGLYRAYEQYF.

V and J are TRBV5-1 and TRBJ1-1; unclear D gene. V lost 1 base to trimming and J lost 1 base, with 11 bases between them. The CDR3 consists of 15 residues. Looked up from germline, CDR1 is SGHRS and CDR2 is YFSETQ. The CDR3 reads CASSLSGNQNTEAFF. CDR3 DNA sequence: TGCGCCAGCAGCTTGAGTGGCAATCAGAACACTGAAGCTTTCTTT.

The chain is built from TRBV29-1 and TRBJ2-3; 14 bases fit TRBD2. With V trimmed by 4 bases and J by 0 bases, 9 bases remained unmatched. CDR3 length: 18 amino acids. Germline lookup yields CDR1 SQVTM and CDR2 ANQGSEA. CDR3 sequence (DNA): TGCAGCGTTGGGGGACTAGCGGGAGAGTGGGCTAGCACAGATACGCAGTATTTT. This gives the protein CSVGGLAGEWASTDTQYF.

The chain links TRBV15 to TRBJ1-5; the D is unclear. This CDR3 spans 14 amino acids. Germline CDR1 is LNHNV and CDR2 is YYDKDF (reference sequence). V gave up 1 base and J gave up 5 bases, with 9 bases separating them. CDR3 protein: CATSRVERDQPQHF. The DNA for the CDR3 is TGTGCCACCAGCAGAGTTGAGAGGGATCAGCCCCAGCATTTT.

As regards this clone: This sample includes further DNA sequences coding for the same CDR3. V is TRBV18 and J is TRBJ1-2, with TRBD1 as a possible D gene (6 bases). V was cut by 4 bases and J by 2 bases, with 8 bases left in between. The CDR3 consists of 13 residues. CDR1 and CDR2 from the germline V gene are KGHSH and LQKENI. The CDR3 is CASSLDRNYGYTF. CDR3 bases: TGTGCCAGCTCACTAGACAGGAACTATGGCTACACCTTC.

This clone was found once. At one end, the junction sequence differs from germline, possibly due to a read error. J is TRBJ2-5 and V is TRBV3-1 (or the pseudogene TRBV3-2), with 11 bases aligning to TRBD2. The V gene's germline CDR1 is LGHDT and CDR2 YNNKEL (reference sequence). The length of the CDR3 is 16 residues. CDR3 in amino acids: CASIPPTSGDQATQYF. The CDR3 DNA reads as TGTGCCAGCATCCCTCCGACTAGCGGGGATCAAGCGACCCAGTACTTC.

This chain links TRBV9 with TRBJ2-7, with TRBD1 as a possible D gene (6 bases). Germline V CDR1 and CDR2: SGDLS, YYNGEE. CDR3 length: 15 amino acids. Trimming cost V 0 bases and J 7 bases, with 17 bases left between them. CDR3 residues: CASSVGVGDTKEQYF. The CDR3 coding sequence is TGTGCCAGCAGCGTAGGAGTTGGGGACACTAAAGAGCAGTACTTC.